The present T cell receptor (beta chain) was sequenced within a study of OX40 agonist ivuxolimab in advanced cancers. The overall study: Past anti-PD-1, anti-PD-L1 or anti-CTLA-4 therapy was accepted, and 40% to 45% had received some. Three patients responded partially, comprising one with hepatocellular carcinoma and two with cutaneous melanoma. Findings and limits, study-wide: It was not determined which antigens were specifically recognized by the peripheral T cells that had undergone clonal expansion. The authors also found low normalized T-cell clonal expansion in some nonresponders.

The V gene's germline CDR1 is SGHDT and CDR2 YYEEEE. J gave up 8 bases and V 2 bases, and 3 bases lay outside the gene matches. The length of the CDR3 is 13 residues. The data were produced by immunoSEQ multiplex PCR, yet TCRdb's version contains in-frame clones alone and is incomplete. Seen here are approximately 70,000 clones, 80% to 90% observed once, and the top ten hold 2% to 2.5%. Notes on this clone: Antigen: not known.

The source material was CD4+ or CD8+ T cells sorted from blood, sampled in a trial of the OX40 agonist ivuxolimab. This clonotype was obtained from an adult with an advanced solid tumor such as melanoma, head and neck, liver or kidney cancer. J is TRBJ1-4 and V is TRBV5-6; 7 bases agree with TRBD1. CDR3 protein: CASSFGTEEKLFF. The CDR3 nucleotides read TGTGCCAGCAGCTTCGGGACAGAGGAAAAACTGTTTTTT.